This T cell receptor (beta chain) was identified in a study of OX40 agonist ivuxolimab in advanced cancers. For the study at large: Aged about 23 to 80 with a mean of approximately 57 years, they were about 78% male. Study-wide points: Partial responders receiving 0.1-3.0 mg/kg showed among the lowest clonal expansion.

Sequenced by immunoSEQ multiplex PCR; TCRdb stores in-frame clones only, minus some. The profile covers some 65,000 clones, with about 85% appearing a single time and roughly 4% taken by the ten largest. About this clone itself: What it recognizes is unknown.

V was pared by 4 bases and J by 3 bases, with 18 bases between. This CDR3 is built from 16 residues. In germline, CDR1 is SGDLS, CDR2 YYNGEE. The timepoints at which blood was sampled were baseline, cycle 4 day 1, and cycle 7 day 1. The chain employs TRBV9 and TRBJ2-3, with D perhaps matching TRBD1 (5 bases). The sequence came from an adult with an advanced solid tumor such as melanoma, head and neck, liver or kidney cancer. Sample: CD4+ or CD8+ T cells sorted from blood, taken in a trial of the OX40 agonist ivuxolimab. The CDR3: CASSLIGQEVTDTQYF. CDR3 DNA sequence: TGTGCCAGCAGCTTAATTGGACAAGAGGTAACAGATACGCAGTATTTT.